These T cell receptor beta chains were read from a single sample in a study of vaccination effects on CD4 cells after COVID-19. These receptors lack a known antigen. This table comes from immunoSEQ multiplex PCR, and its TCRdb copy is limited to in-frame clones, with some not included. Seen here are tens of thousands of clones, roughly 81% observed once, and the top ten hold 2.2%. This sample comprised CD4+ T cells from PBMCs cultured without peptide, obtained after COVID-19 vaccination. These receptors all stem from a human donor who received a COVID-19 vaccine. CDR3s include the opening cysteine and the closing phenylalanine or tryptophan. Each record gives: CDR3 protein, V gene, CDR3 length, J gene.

CDR3aa: CASSPRDSGYTF
v_gene: TRBV19
len: 12
j_gene: TRBJ1-2

CDR3aa: CASSQDRAYGNEQFF
v_gene: TRBV2
len: 15
j_gene: TRBJ2-1

CDR3aa: CATSDRHNFNYGYTF
v_gene: TRBV24-1
len: 15
j_gene: TRBJ1-2

CDR3aa: CASRRTGLGYGYTF
v_gene: TRBV6-5
len: 14
j_gene: TRBJ1-2

CDR3aa: CASSEVAGGYTF
v_gene: TRBV6-1
len: 12
j_gene: TRBJ1-2

CDR3aa: CASSIKVRDRNFYSNQPQHF
v_gene: TRBV19
len: 20
j_gene: TRBJ1-5

CDR3aa: CASSSAGSGIREAFF
v_gene: TRBV27
len: 15
j_gene: TRBJ1-1

CDR3aa: CASSPGLAMKQETQYF
v_gene: TRBV7-8
len: 16
j_gene: TRBJ2-5

CDR3aa: CAWSIRDREHNEQFF
v_gene: TRBV30
len: 15
j_gene: TRBJ2-1

CDR3aa: CASSWSKNTEAFF
v_gene: TRBV2
len: 13
j_gene: TRBJ1-1

CDR3aa: CASSRRQGNGDTQYF
v_gene: TRBV3-1/TRBV3-2
len: 15
j_gene: TRBJ2-3

CDR3aa: CASSPGADQPQHF
v_gene: TRBV18
len: 13
j_gene: TRBJ1-5

CDR3aa: CASSPQATNEKLFF
v_gene: TRBV18
len: 14
j_gene: TRBJ1-4

CDR3aa: CASSFLGQGDQPQHF
v_gene: TRBV6-5
len: 15
j_gene: TRBJ1-5

CDR3aa: CASSVGAGGSYGYTF
v_gene: TRBV9
len: 15
j_gene: TRBJ1-2

CDR3aa: CASSQSGTGVDTQYF
v_gene: TRBV4-1
len: 15
j_gene: TRBJ2-3

CDR3aa: CASSLVRTASEAFF
v_gene: TRBV7-2
len: 14
j_gene: TRBJ1-1

CDR3aa: CASPIPPAGSDTDTQYF
v_gene: TRBV5-8
len: 17
j_gene: TRBJ2-3

CDR3aa: CASSPQSGVYQPQHF
v_gene: TRBV18
len: 15
j_gene: TRBJ1-5

CDR3aa: CASSLSGRGGKETQYF
v_gene: TRBV28
len: 16
j_gene: TRBJ2-5

CDR3aa: CASSFRDIQGDTQYF
v_gene: TRBV2
len: 15
j_gene: TRBJ2-3

CDR3aa: CASIRAGGSTDTQYF
v_gene: TRBV7-9
len: 15
j_gene: TRBJ2-3

CDR3aa: CASSPRTGVRPGNTIYF
v_gene: TRBV9
len: 17
j_gene: TRBJ1-3

CDR3aa: CASSSRQGASSGELFF
v_gene: TRBV18
len: 16
j_gene: TRBJ2-2

CDR3aa: CASSPPNTGELFF
v_gene: TRBV18
len: 13
j_gene: TRBJ2-2

CDR3aa: CASSVFPGHNGYTF
v_gene: TRBV7-9
len: 14
j_gene: TRBJ1-2

CDR3aa: CASRAGPGGLNQPQHF
v_gene: TRBV27
len: 16
j_gene: TRBJ1-5

CDR3aa: CASVLWSRNTEAFF
v_gene: TRBV12-5
len: 14
j_gene: TRBJ1-1

CDR3aa: CASSLASGSGNTIYF
v_gene: TRBV5-1
len: 15
j_gene: TRBJ1-3

CDR3aa: CASSPTGNQGYTF
v_gene: TRBV7-3
len: 13
j_gene: TRBJ1-2

CDR3aa: CASSISSDRNPGELFF
v_gene: TRBV23-1
len: 16
j_gene: TRBJ2-2

CDR3aa: CASSRKVGDSGTDTQYF
v_gene: TRBV4-1
len: 17
j_gene: TRBJ2-3

CDR3aa: CASRPYRGRETQYF
v_gene: TRBV6-5
len: 14
j_gene: TRBJ2-5

CDR3aa: CSVVTGGLGTQYF
v_gene: TRBV29-1
len: 13
j_gene: TRBJ2-5

CDR3aa: CASSPTGVPGELFF
v_gene: TRBV5-1
len: 14
j_gene: TRBJ2-2

CDR3aa: CASSPPQDRKNQPQHF
v_gene: TRBV19
len: 16
j_gene: TRBJ1-5

CDR3aa: CASSRNRGLGEKLFF
v_gene: TRBV6-5
len: 15
j_gene: TRBJ1-4

CDR3aa: CASMNFNEQFF
v_gene: TRBV6-5
len: 11
j_gene: TRBJ2-1

CDR3aa: CASSPGHIRGYTF
v_gene: TRBV5-1
len: 13
j_gene: TRBJ1-2

CDR3aa: CASSGQGHSPLHF
v_gene: TRBV7-9
len: 13
j_gene: TRBJ1-6

CDR3aa: CASSLGQGLDGYTF
v_gene: TRBV27
len: 14
j_gene: TRBJ1-2

CDR3aa: CASRIQGGRNEQFF
v_gene: TRBV25-1
len: 14
j_gene: TRBJ2-1

CDR3aa: CASSMQGTDTQYF
v_gene: TRBV19
len: 13
j_gene: TRBJ2-3

CDR3aa: CASSLLGRRRDEKLFF
v_gene: TRBV18
len: 16
j_gene: TRBJ1-4

CDR3aa: CASSLKGAGTGELFF
v_gene: TRBV7-3
len: 15
j_gene: TRBJ2-2

CDR3aa: CASSQDRAPGDEMNTEAFF
v_gene: TRBV3-1/TRBV3-2
len: 19
j_gene: TRBJ1-1

CDR3aa: CASTPGQGYGYTF
v_gene: TRBV7-8
len: 13
j_gene: TRBJ1-2

CDR3aa: CASSTSGYTGELFF
v_gene: TRBV5-1
len: 14
j_gene: TRBJ2-2

CDR3aa: CASSAGGQLVNNEKLFF
v_gene: TRBV28
len: 17
j_gene: TRBJ1-4